This T cell receptor (beta chain) was recovered during a study of cytomegalovirus exposure and HLA in healthy donors. Study as a whole: Later, an analysis reported that the 120 or so validation repertoires had used the same platform as the approximately 660 first-cohort repertoires. Findings of the study overall: Cytomegalovirus association was assigned to more than 150 TCR beta chains. Rarity characterized most TCR sequences, yet some public TCRs appeared in many donors.

Worth noting for this clone: Its antigen is not identified.

Germline lookup yields CDR1 SGDLS and CDR2 YYNGEE. CDR3 length equals 16 residues. V shed 2 bases and J 4 bases; nucleotides not matched to a gene: 6. Generated by immunoSEQ multiplex PCR, the TCRdb table keeps only in-frame clones and is missing some. The sample holds 130,000 or so clones; about 91% are singletons and the top ten take about 8.2%. This sequence joins TRBV9 and TRBJ2-1, with 10 bases aligning to TRBD2. The sequence was collected from a woman between 18 and 29 years old in good health and CMV-seropositive. Sequences were obtained from PBMCs. The CDR3 sequence is CASSVEIAGGYNEQFF. The CDR3 region has the DNA TGTGCCAGCAGCGTGGAGATAGCGGGGGGATACAATGAGCAGTTCTTC.